Listed here are 5 T cell receptor beta chains from one sample, sequenced in a study of T cell responses to AZD1222 COVID-19 vaccine. Using immunoSEQ multiplex PCR, the repertoire was profiled, and TCRdb retains in-frame clones only, with some absent. Of about 120,000 clones listed, around 90% are singletons. The input for sequencing was peripheral blood, taken on day 0 of AZD1222 vaccination. These receptors originate from an adult in good health.

The rearrangement joins TRBV21-1 to TRBJ1-2; the table's D call, TRBD1, was not checked against the DNA. TRBV21-1 is noted as a pseudogene. This CDR3 is 14 amino acids long. The CDR3 coding sequence is TGTGCCAGCAGTTGGAGCGGGACAGGGAACGGCTACACCTTC. Translation gives CASSWSGTGNGYTF.

The V gene is TRBV6-2 or TRBV6-3, the J gene TRBJ2-1, with 11 bases aligning to TRBD2. The germline V gene has CDR1 MNHEY and CDR2 SVGEGT. This CDR3 has 18 amino acids. V shed 0 bases, J shed 4 bases, and the junction held 8 bases outside the gene matches. The CDR3 DNA is TGTGCCAGCAGTTACTCTAAACTACTAGCGGGAGCTTACAATGAGCAGTTCTTC. The encoded protein is CASSYSKLLAGAYNEQFF.

The chain combines TRBV18 with TRBJ2-1; 13 bases align to TRBD2. This CDR3 region has 17 residues. In germline, CDR1 is KGHSH, CDR2 LQKENI. The trim removed 4 bases at V and 6 bases at J, leaving 9 bases unmatched. CDR3 sequence reads: CASSRFTGLAGVNEQFF. In DNA form, the CDR3 reads TGTGCCAGCTCACGTTTCACAGGACTAGCGGGAGTCAATGAGCAGTTCTTC.

The rearrangement uses TRBV6-5 and TRBJ1-1; 9 nucleotides match TRBD1. After removal of 0 bases from V and 5 bases from J, the junction contained 7 bases not matched to a gene. CDR1 MNHEY and CDR2 SVGAGI come from the germline V gene. This CDR3 comprises 16 residues. CDR3 nucleotides: TGTGCCAGCAGTTACTCGACGGACAGGGGTGGGACTGAAGCTTTCTTT. It is translated as CASSYSTDRGGTEAFF.

The V and J genes are TRBV27 and TRBJ1-1; D not certain. This CDR3 has 13 residues. Per the germline V gene, CDR1 is MNHEY and CDR2 is SMNVEV (reference sequence). V lost 7 bases, J lost 1 base, and 10 bases lay in between. CDR3 loop: CASKRFPNTEAFF. CDR3 coding DNA: TGTGCCAGCAAACGCTTCCCGAACACTGAAGCTTTCTTT.